This T cell receptor (beta chain) was retrieved from a study of PD-L1 blockade in urothelial cancer. The time point was: peripheral blood 6 weeks after treatment start. Method: immunoSEQ multiplex PCR; TCRdb's copy keeps in-frame clones and lacks some. The sample has under 150,000 clones; roughly 90% are singletons. The junction had 6 bases not matched to a gene; V was cut back by 5 bases and J by 3 bases. CDR3 size: 14 residues. Germline CDR1 and CDR2: MDHEN and SYDVKM. This receptor was obtained from a man aged 60 to 75 with urothelial cancer. Sequenced here: PBMCs, sampled around atezolizumab (anti-PD-L1) treatment. The chain joins TRBV28 to TRBJ2-7, with TRBD1 identical over 8 bases. The CDR3 protein is CASSPGQGGYEQYF. The CDR3 nucleotides are TGTGCCAGCAGTCCCGGACAGGGAGGCTACGAGCAGTACTTC. The whole variable domain, filled in from reference TRBV28 and TRBJ2-7, reads DVKVTQSSRYLVKRTGEKVFLECVQDMDHENMFWYRQDPGLGLRLIYFSYDVKMKEKGDIPEGYSVSREKKERFSLILESASTNQTSMYLCASSPGQGGYEQYFGPGTRLTVT.